This TCR beta chain came from a study of T cells in Graves' hyperthyroidism and ophthalmopathy. Overall study: Blood was drawn when the patient was first diagnosed and still untreated.

The source material, RNA transcripts, was used to amplify TCR beta CDR3 regions. In the first-round RT-PCR of the TCR CDR3, the HTBI primer set was used. Via MiXCR, TCRdb re-called the multiplex PCR reads, giving one row per CDR3 protein. The sample contains more than 350,000 distinct CDR3 sequences, just under 15% of which appear only once. This clonotype showed up just a few times. The diagnostic basis comprised clinical symptoms, serum thyroxine and TRAb, thyroid ultrasound and orbital computed tomography. The source of this sequence is a woman in her twenties or thirties with Graves' hyperthyroidism. Sequencing used blood.

The CDR3 loop reads CASSPTSVAAQETQYF. The CDR3 coding sequence is TGCGCCAGCAGCCCTACTAGCGTAGCCGCACAAGAGACCCAGTACTTC. The J gene is TRBJ2-5, the V gene TRBV5-1, with TRBD2 identical over 7 bases. This CDR3 has 16 amino acids. Germline CDR1 is SGHRS and CDR2 is YFSETQ. After removal of 4 bases from V and 2 bases from J, the junction contained 11 bases not matched to a gene.